This entry lists 19 T cell receptor beta chains sequenced from one sample in a study of T-cell reconstitution after alpha-beta-depleted transplantation in children (dated by TCRdb to 2016 to 2017). The label giving this sample's treatment or condition can be read as: allogeneic hematopoietic cell transplantation with graft depleted of TCRalphabeta T cells and CD19 B cells. The library was obtained by PCR. Sequencer: Illumina HiSeq 2500. To normalize quantification of the TCRbeta repertoire, the TCR libraries were built with molecular barcoding that relied on unique molecular identifiers. In TCRdb, the public reads were trimmed at Q25 with fastp and aligned with MiXCR, with productive beta chains retained. Entries that share a CDR3 protein sequence are merged under the most common genes and DNA. The table for this sample lists 250,000 to 400,000 distinct CDR3 sequences; around 25% of them were counted only once. Of the sample, around 9.9% is held by the ten largest clones.

Source: PBMCs, mostly from graft donor cells, taken 180 days after TCRalphabeta/CD19-depleted stem cell transplant. All receptors come from a male patient between 5 and 17 years old who had a stem cell transplant for acute lymphoblastic leukemia, so the T cells may come from the graft donor.

This clonotype has only a few counts. The chain couples TRBV25-1 to TRBJ2-3; 11 bases match TRBD2. Germline V lookup: CDR1 MGHDK, CDR2 SYGVNS. The ends lost 5 bases at V and 4 bases at J; junction bases unmatched: 5. CDR3 size: 15 residues. CDR3 region: CASSPVAGGPDTQYF. CDR3 in DNA: TGTGCCAGCAGTCCCGTAGCGGGAGGGCCAGATACGCAGTATTTT.

This chain joins TRBV28 and TRBJ1-5; unclear D gene. Germline values: CDR1 MDHEN, CDR2 SYDVKM. CDR3 length: 16 residues. V shed 1 base and J shed 2 bases, with 12 bases lying between them. The CDR3 protein is CASSLLLNRGNQPQHF. The CDR3 DNA follows: TGTGCCAGCAGTTTATTACTCAATCGGGGCAATCAGCCCCAGCATTTT.

This clonotype was seen more than once but under ten times. The DNA of the CDR3 is TGTGCCAGCTCACTCATGTCCGGGGGGAGCTCCTACGAGCAGTACTTC. It specifies CASSLMSGGSSYEQYF. J is TRBJ2-7 and V is TRBV18; the match to TRBD2 covers 7 bases. CDR1 and CDR2 (germline): KGHSH, LQKENI. Losses at the gene ends were 4 bases for V and 0 bases for J; bases not matched to a gene: 9. This CDR3 spans 16 amino acids. The full variable domain, completed using reference TRBV18 and TRBJ2-7, is NAGVMQNPRHLVRRRGQEARLRCSPMKGHSHVYWYRQLPEEGLKFMVYLQKENIIDESGMPKERFSAEFPKEGPSILRIQQVVRGDSAAYFCASSLMSGGSSYEQYFGPGTRLTVT.

Ten or more counts support this clonotype. The rearrangement joins TRBV29-1 to TRBJ2-5; TRBD1 aligns across 8 bases. With V trimmed by 6 bases and J by 0 bases, 6 bases remained unmatched. CDR1 and CDR2 (germline): SQVTM, ANQGSEA. The CDR3 loop spans 14 amino acids. Here the CDR3 DNA reads TGCAGCGTACCGGACAGGGCGTACCAAGAGACCCAGTACTTC. The encoded protein is CSVPDRAYQETQYF.

This clonotype appeared a few times. V is TRBV4-1 and J is TRBJ2-5; unclear D gene. The germline gives CDR1 MGHRA, CDR2 YSYEKL. With 1 base removed from V and 0 bases from J, the gap between germline ends came to 12 bases. The CDR3 has 16 amino acids. CDR3 DNA sequence: TGCGCCAGCAGCCAAGTTCTTGAACCGTACCAAGAGACCCAGTACTTC. The encoded protein is CASSQVLEPYQETQYF.

The genes are TRBV5-5 and TRBJ1-4; 8 bases map to TRBD1. Germline lookup yields CDR1 SGHKS and CDR2 YYEKEE (reference sequence). Losses at the gene ends were 2 bases for V and 7 bases for J; bases not matched to a gene: 10. The CDR3 extends over 16 amino acids. The CDR3 loop is CASSLGQGGQREKLFF. CDR3 bases: TGTGCCAGCAGCTTAGGACAGGGAGGTCAGCGTGAAAAACTGTTTTTT.

This clonotype showed up just a few times. The rearrangement uses TRBV15 and TRBJ2-1; D may be TRBD1 or TRBD2 (5 bases each). The length of the CDR3 is 18 residues. The germline V gene has CDR1 LNHNV and CDR2 YYDKDF (reference sequence). V gave up 0 bases and J gave up 10 bases, with 25 bases separating them. CDR3: CATSRDENEGFVIGEQFF. CDR3 in DNA: TGTGCCACCAGCAGAGATGAAAATGAGGGGTTCGTTATAGGGGAGCAGTTCTTC.

The chain has TRBV20-1 and TRBJ1-1, with TRBD1 as a possible D gene (6 bases). Germline V gene data show CDR1 as DFQATT and CDR2 as SNEGSKA (reference sequence). The CDR3 is 14 amino acids. V was clipped by 3 bases and J by 4 bases, with 15 bases between them. The CDR3 loop is CSARAGGIGTEAFF. For the CDR3, the DNA is TGCAGTGCTAGGGCGGGGGGCATCGGCACTGAAGCTTTCTTT.

The chain employs TRBV6-1 and TRBJ2-6; 13 positions agree with TRBD2. The V and J ends lost 7 bases and 0 bases, in that order; junction bases with no gene match: 6. Germline-derived CDR1 and CDR2 are MNHNS and SASEGT. This CDR3 comprises 18 residues. The CDR3: CASKKGLAGSSGANVLTF. CDR3 nucleotide sequence: TGTGCCAGCAAGAAGGGACTAGCGGGAAGCTCTGGGGCCAACGTCCTGACTTTC.

The genes are TRBV12-3 or TRBV12-4 and TRBJ2-2, with unresolved D. The CDR3 consists of 13 residues. The V end was cut by 5 bases, the J end by 7 bases, with 11 bases between. The CDR3 region is CASSPHWVGELFF. The CDR3 nucleotides read TGTGCCAGCAGTCCTCACTGGGTCGGGGAGCTGTTTTTT.

This clonotype was picked up a small number of times. The chain carries TRBV20-1 and TRBJ1-5; D not resolved. CDR3 length: 14 residues. Germline lookup yields CDR1 DFQATT and CDR2 SNEGSKA (reference sequence). V lost 3 bases and J 0 bases, leaving 9 bases between the germline ends. CDR3 DNA sequence: TGCAGTGCTAGGAGAAGGGCTAGCAATCAGCCCCAGCATTTT. It encodes CSARRRASNQPQHF.

CDR3 DNA sequence: TGCGCCAGCAGCCAACTATTCGCGCGGCTAGACCGCTACGAGCAGTACTTC. This gives the protein CASSQLFARLDRYEQYF. The V and J genes are TRBV4-1 and TRBJ2-7; D unresolved. Per germline, CDR1 MGHRA and CDR2 YSYEKL. This CDR3 is built from 17 residues. Deletions cut 2 bases from V and 3 bases from J, with 20 bases between.

This chain joins TRBV20-1 and TRBJ1-2, with 7 bases lining up with TRBD1. The V and J ends lost 6 bases and 5 bases, in that order; junction bases with no gene match: 3. Germline-derived CDR1 and CDR2 are DFQATT and SNEGSKA (reference sequence). The CDR3 is 11 residues long. CDR3: CSATGQYGYTF. The CDR3 nucleotides are TGCAGTGCCACGGGACAGTATGGCTACACCTTC.

This clonotype was counted between two and nine times. Given a much more abundant clone one base away, this may be a read error. The chain couples TRBV3-1 to TRBJ1-5, with TRBD1 identical over 11 bases. V gave up 10 bases and J gave up 7 bases; unmatched junction bases: 21. Germline values: CDR1 LGHDT, CDR2 YNNKEL (reference sequence). There are 18 residues in the CDR3. CDR3 coding DNA: TGTGCCATCAGTTTAGATCCCCGGGACAGGGGGTTTGGACAGCCCCAGCATTTT. It codes for CAISLDPRDRGFGQPQHF. Complete variable domain (other parts from reference TRBV3-1 and TRBJ1-5): DTAVSQTPKYLVTQMGNDKSIKCEQNLGHDTMYWYKQDSKKFLKIMFSYNNKELIINETVPNRFSPKSPDKAHLNLHINSLELGDSAVYFCAISLDPRDRGFGQPQHFGDGTRLSIL.

This clonotype was detected many times. The chain employs TRBV5-1 and TRBJ2-1; 12 nucleotides agree with TRBD2. Germline values: CDR1 SGHRS, CDR2 YFSETQ. CDR3 length: 17 residues. Trimming removed 0 bases from V and 8 bases from J; junction bases left unmatched: 9. CDR3 nucleotides: TGCGCCAGCAGCTTGGAGCGACTAGCGGGAGAAGGATATGAGCAGTTCTTC. This codes for CASSLERLAGEGYEQFF.

This clonotype was observed a handful of times. This chain links TRBV7-3 with TRBJ2-3, with 11 bases matching TRBD1. With V trimmed by 5 bases and J by 5 bases, 12 bases remained unmatched. Germline V gene lookup returns CDR1 SGHTA and CDR2 FQGTGA. There are 17 residues in the CDR3. The CDR3 sequence is CASSAIPGQGEVDTQYF. The CDR3 bases are TGTGCCAGCAGCGCCATACCGGGACAGGGGGAAGTAGATACGCAGTATTTT.

The rearrangement joins TRBV2 to TRBJ2-3; no reliable D call. Trimming removed 3 bases from V and 8 bases from J, with 9 bases in between. This CDR3 has 12 residues. From germline, CDR1 is SNHLY and CDR2 FYNNEI. The CDR3 loop is CASSDTELTQYF. As DNA, the CDR3 is TGTGCCAGCAGTGACACGGAGCTTACGCAGTATTTT.

This clonotype was detected a few times. The rearrangement joins TRBV20-1 to TRBJ2-3; 11 bases fit TRBD2. CDR1 is DFQATT and CDR2 is SNEGSKA in the germline V gene (reference sequence). Trimming at V came to 0 bases and at J to 7 bases, leaving 3 bases not matched to a gene. This CDR3 has 14 residues. The CDR3 DNA reads TGCAGTGCTAGAGACGGACTAGCGGGCCATACGCAGTATTTT. It yields the protein CSARDGLAGHTQYF.

J is TRBJ2-3 and V is TRBV24-1; D could derive from TRBD1 or TRBD2 (7 bases each). Trimming stripped 3 bases from V and 0 bases from J, with 18 bases between. The CDR3 consists of 18 residues. Germline CDR1 KGHDR, CDR2 SFDVKD. CDR3 loop: CATSDTPRGGQSTDTQYF. In DNA, the CDR3 is TGTGCCACCAGTGATACCCCCAGGGGGGGGCAAAGCACAGATACGCAGTATTTT.